The 25 T cell receptor beta chains below all came from one sample that was sequenced in a study of CD8 T cells in ankylosing spondylitis. Study results and caveats: Roughly eight highly homologous variants made up a TCR beta motif that seemed to typify ankylosing spondylitis blood.

No antigens are known for them. TCRdb re-derived calls from the 5' RACE reads in MiXCR, one entry per CDR3 protein. Counted here are 450,000 to 550,000 distinct CDR3 sequences, approximately 5% occurring once; the ten biggest clones make up roughly 3.5%. The specimen was blood, either unsorted or a sorted T cell fraction (not recorded which). The receptors here all came from a male donor with ankylosing spondylitis.

This clonotype was counted at least ten times. The rearrangement joins TRBV7-2 to TRBJ2-5, with 9 bases aligning to TRBD1. The CDR3 length is 15 residues. The germline V gene encodes CDR1 SGHTA and CDR2 FQGNSA. The junction had 1 base not matched to a gene; V was cut back by 1 base and J by 1 base. Written as DNA, the CDR3 is TGTGCCAGCAGCTTAGACAGGGGGCCCCAAGAGACCCAGTACTTC. Protein product: CASSLDRGPQETQYF.

This clonotype has a handful of counts. The chain has TRBV4-1 and TRBJ2-1, with 10 bases lining up with TRBD2. The junction had 27 bases not matched to a gene; V was cut back by 0 bases and J by 13 bases. There are 21 residues in the CDR3. Germline V CDR1 and CDR2: MGHRA, YSYEKL. The CDR3 coding sequence is TGCGCCAGCAGCCAAGACGAGGCTTGGTACAGAGCGGGAGGGCCGAGGGGCCTACAGTTCTTC. As protein: CASSQDEAWYRAGGPRGLQFF.

CDR3 DNA sequence: TGTGCCAGCAGCCCCCAAGCGGGGAGTGAGCAGTACTTC. This gives the protein CASSPQAGSEQYF. This chain links TRBV7-3 with TRBJ2-7, with 7 nucleotides matching TRBD2. This CDR3 comprises 13 residues. CDR1 and CDR2 (germline): SGHTA, FQGTGA. V trimming: 5 bases; J trimming: 7 bases; junction bases outside the gene matches: 8. The complete variable domain, with remaining parts taken from reference TRBV7-3 and TRBJ2-7, reads GAGVSQTPSNKVTEKGKYVELRCDPISGHTALYWYRQSLGQGPEFLIYFQGTGAADDSGLPNDRFFAVRPEGSVSTLKIQRTERGDSAVYLCASSPQAGSEQYFGPGTRLTVT.

This clonotype was counted ten times or more. The chain uses TRBV7-2 and TRBJ2-5; D is unclear. Germline CDR1 SGHTA, CDR2 FQGNSA. The germline V and J ends were trimmed by 4 bases and 5 bases, with 8 bases remaining between them. The CDR3 covers 12 residues. The CDR3 DNA is TGTGCCAGCAGCTCGCCACGGGAGACCCAGTACTTC. Translating gives CASSSPRETQYF.

This clonotype has a count of ten or more. V gene TRBV24-1 combines with J gene TRBJ2-5, with a tentative D call TRBD1 (6 bases). This CDR3 has 13 residues. V gave up 6 bases and J gave up 1 base, with 8 bases separating them. Germline values: CDR1 KGHDR, CDR2 SFDVKD. In nucleotides, the CDR3 is TGTGCCACCAGTCTGGGGGCCCAAGAGACCCAGTACTTC. Protein sequence: CATSLGAQETQYF.

This clonotype was seen ten or more times. The chain couples TRBV7-2 to TRBJ1-5; D is ambiguous. CDR3 length equals 14 residues. V lost 5 bases to trimming and J lost 6 bases, with 14 bases between them. Germline assignment: CDR1 SGHTA and CDR2 FQGNSA. The CDR3 coding sequence is TGTGCCAGCAGCCTCGCATCAAAGGGTCAGCCCCAGCATTTT. As protein: CASSLASKGQPQHF.

This clonotype has ten or more counts. CDR3 nucleotide sequence: TGCAGTGCCCCCAAGGAAGAGACCCAGTACTTC. Translating it yields CSAPKEETQYF. This chain links TRBV20-1 with TRBJ2-5; D remains ambiguous. CDR3 size: 11 residues. Per germline, CDR1 DFQATT and CDR2 SNEGSKA (reference sequence). Trimming shortened V by 6 bases and J by 3 bases, and 8 bases separated the two germline ends.

This clonotype was found many times. The gene calls are TRBV20-1 and TRBJ2-7, with D unclear. CDR3 length equals 13 residues. Germline values: CDR1 DFQATT, CDR2 SNEGSKA (reference sequence). V dropped 0 bases and J dropped 5 bases, with 11 bases sitting between them. The CDR3 loop reads CSARDRAGNEQYF. The CDR3 nucleotides are TGCAGTGCTAGAGATCGAGCAGGCAACGAGCAGTACTTC.

The rearrangement joins TRBV7-9 to TRBJ2-1; D is unclear. V shed 1 base and J shed 0 bases, with 13 bases lying between them. Germline CDR1 reads SEHNR; CDR2 reads FQNEAQ (reference sequence). The CDR3 is made up of 17 amino acids. CDR3 residues: CASSLEFAESSYNEQFF. The CDR3 coding sequence is TGTGCCAGCAGCTTAGAATTCGCAGAGAGCTCCTACAATGAGCAGTTCTTC.

This clonotype was seen many times. This rearrangement joins TRBV12-3 or TRBV12-4 to TRBJ2-5; the D gene could be TRBD1 or TRBD2 (5 bases each). The CDR3 has 16 amino acids. With 5 bases removed from V and 5 bases from J, the gap between germline ends came to 21 bases. DNA for the CDR3: TGTGCCAGCAGTCCTTCTTCAAGCGGACATAGGGAGACCCAGTACTTC. Translating it yields CASSPSSSGHRETQYF.

This clonotype has ten or more counts. This chain links TRBV12-3 or TRBV12-4 with TRBJ1-1; TRBD1 matches at 7 bases. The CDR3 totals 13 residues. The trim removed 8 bases at V and 0 bases at J, leaving 3 bases unmatched. CDR3 nucleotide sequence: TGTGCCAGCCAACAGGGGTTGAACACTGAAGCTTTCTTT. Amino acid sequence: CASQQGLNTEAFF.

The chain uses TRBV7-2 and TRBJ1-1; D call uncertain. The CDR3 loop spans 14 amino acids. V gave up 1 base and J gave up 3 bases, with 9 bases separating them. Germline V gene data show CDR1 as SGHTA and CDR2 as FQGNSA. In DNA, the CDR3 is TGTGCCAGCAGCTTAGGTATCCTGGACACTGAAGCTTTCTTT. This codes for CASSLGILDTEAFF.

The chain joins TRBV30 to TRBJ2-6; the D is unclear. The CDR3 is made up of 16 amino acids. V was trimmed by 3 bases and J by 4 bases, leaving 16 bases between them. CDR1 and CDR2 from the germline V gene are GTSNPN and SVGIG (reference sequence). This chain's CDR3 is CAWSKARVGGANVLTF. CDR3 in DNA: TGTGCCTGGAGCAAGGCAAGGGTAGGAGGGGCCAACGTCCTGACTTTC.

This clonotype was recorded at least ten times. This sequence joins TRBV20-1 and TRBJ2-1, with a possible D match to TRBD2 (6 bases). Germline CDR1 and CDR2: DFQATT and SNEGSKA (reference sequence). V was pared by 3 bases and J by 0 bases, with 15 bases between. This CDR3 region has 16 residues. CDR3 DNA: TGCAGTGCTAGGATGGGGGGTCCTAGCTCCTACAATGAGCAGTTCTTC. Residues: CSARMGGPSSYNEQFF.

This clonotype was seen ten or more times. The V and J genes are TRBV20-1 and TRBJ1-4; D uncertain. The CDR3 spans 15 residues. The germline CDR1 and CDR2 sequences are DFQATT and SNEGSKA (reference sequence). With 0 bases removed from V and 1 base from J, the gap between germline ends came to 9 bases. The CDR3, as DNA: TGCAGTGCTAGAGATGGTCGGGGAACTAATGAAAAACTGTTTTTT. Its protein is CSARDGRGTNEKLFF.

This clonotype was picked up a small number of times. The chain combines TRBV11-2 with TRBJ2-3; the D is unclear. Germline CDR1 and CDR2: SGHAT and FQNNGV. Trimming shortened V by 4 bases and J by 4 bases, and 12 bases separated the two germline ends. The CDR3 covers 14 residues. The CDR3 here is CASSWAPSADTQYF. CDR3 nucleotides: TGTGCCAGCAGCTGGGCCCCGTCAGCAGATACGCAGTATTTT. Using reference TRBV11-2 and TRBJ2-3 for the parts outside the CDR3, the full variable domain is EAGVAQSPRYKIIEKRQSVAFWCNPISGHATLYWYQQILGQGPKLLIQFQNNGVVDDSQLPKDRFSAERLKGVDSTLKIQPAKLEDSAVYLCASSWAPSADTQYFGPGTRLTVL.

For this clonotype: A much larger clone sits a single nucleotide away, making a read error possible. It is likely a read error, because the conserved phenylalanine at the end of the CDR3 is missing. This chain links TRBV4-3 with TRBJ2-7; unclear D gene. The V gene lost 0 bases and the J gene lost 1 base, with 10 bases spanning the gap. The CDR3 runs to 15 residues. Germline CDR1 LGHNA, CDR2 YSLEER. Written as DNA, the CDR3 is TGCGCCAGCAGCCAAGATAAGGACGGTTCCTACGAGCAGTACCTC. It codes for CASSQDKDGSYEQYL.

This clonotype was picked up many times. The chain links TRBV7-9 to TRBJ2-1; weak D call: TRBD1 (6 bases). The ends were cut back, 4 bases at V and 8 bases at J, with 18 bases in the middle. Germline loops: CDR1 SEHNR, CDR2 FQNEAQ (reference sequence). The CDR3 runs 15 residues. Here the CDR3 reads CASSYKSRTADEQFF. The CDR3 DNA is TGTGCCAGCAGCTACAAGTCTAGGACAGCCGATGAGCAGTTCTTC.

This clonotype was detected ten times or more. The chain recombines TRBV4-2 with TRBJ1-1; 10 nucleotides line up with TRBD1. CDR1 is LGHNA and CDR2 is YNFKEQ in the germline V gene. The CDR3 loop spans 16 amino acids. Germline trimming cut 4 bases from V and 4 bases from J; bases unmatched to any gene: 9. The CDR3 loop reads CASSLVTGGFGTEAFF. For the CDR3, the DNA is TGTGCCAGCAGCCTCGTGACAGGGGGCTTCGGCACTGAAGCTTTCTTT.

In its sample, this clonotype was seen a few times. The gene calls are TRBV5-5 and TRBJ2-7; possible D gene TRBD1, 6 bases. This CDR3 has 17 amino acids. Germline V gives CDR1 SGHKS, CDR2 YYEKEE (reference sequence). The V and J ends lost 7 bases and 2 bases respectively, with 25 bases between them. The chain's CDR3 is CASGPALGQGQTYEQYF. CDR3 coding DNA: TGTGCCAGCGGCCCCGCTCTGGGGCAGGGGCAAACCTACGAGCAGTACTTC.

At least ten counts were recorded for this clonotype. This chain joins TRBV5-1 and TRBJ1-5; D might be TRBD1 (6 bases). Germline loops: CDR1 SGHRS, CDR2 YFSETQ. The V end lost 0 bases, the J end lost 0 bases, and 13 bases lay between the germline ends. This CDR3 is built from 17 residues. The CDR3 protein is CASSLGSTGNSNQPQHF. For the CDR3, the DNA is TGCGCCAGCAGCTTGGGATCCACAGGGAATAGCAATCAGCCCCAGCATTTT.

This clonotype was observed at least ten times. This chain uses TRBV20-1 with TRBJ1-5; D remains ambiguous. CDR3 size: 14 residues. V was pared by 0 bases and J by 2 bases, with 8 bases between. CDR1 DFQATT and CDR2 SNEGSKA come from the germline V gene (reference sequence). The CDR3 bases are TGCAGTGCTAGAGATAGGAGAGGCAATCAGCCCCAGCATTTT. Translating it yields CSARDRRGNQPQHF.

This clonotype showed up just a few times. The rearrangement links TRBV5-1 to TRBJ2-5, with a possible D match to TRBD2 (5 bases). The V end was cut by 2 bases, the J end by 4 bases, with 15 bases between. Germline CDR1 and CDR2: SGHRS and YFSETQ. The CDR3 sequence is 15 residues long. Here the CDR3 reads CASSFALGVGETQYF. In DNA, the CDR3 is TGCGCCAGCAGCTTCGCCCTGGGAGTCGGAGAGACCCAGTACTTC.

This clonotype was found many times. The chain uses TRBV13 and TRBJ1-2; D is unresolved. In germline, CDR1 is PRHDT, CDR2 FYEKMQ (reference sequence). CDR3 length: 14 residues. The ends were cut back, 8 bases at V and 1 base at J, with 14 bases in the middle. CDR3 in amino acids: CASREGWSNYGYTF. Here the CDR3 DNA reads TGTGCCAGCCGCGAAGGGTGGAGTAACTATGGCTACACCTTC.

The V gene is TRBV5-1, the J gene TRBJ2-4, with 10 positions matching TRBD1. Germline CDR1 is SGHRS and CDR2 is YFSETQ. The CDR3 has 14 residues. V lost 4 bases, J lost 6 bases, and 4 bases stayed unmatched. CDR3 DNA sequence: TGCGCCAGCAGCGATCGGACAGGGGGAAACATTCAGTACTTC. Protein: CASSDRTGGNIQYF. The full variable domain, in which reference TRBV5-1 and TRBJ2-4 provide the parts outside the CDR3, is KAGVTQTPRYLIKTRGQQVTLSCSPISGHRSVSWYQQTPGQGLQFLFEYFSETQRNKGNFPGRFSGRQFSNSRSEMNVSTLELGDSALYLCASSDRTGGNIQYFGAGTRLSVL.